A single T cell receptor (beta chain) is shown here with its context. Assay used: immunoSEQ multiplex PCR; TCRdb lists only in-frame clones, some missing. Of 250,000 or so clones in the sample, around 85% are singletons; the top ten hold about 6.3%. The sample belongs to a study of blood T cell repertoires in COVID-19. CDR1 MGHDK and CDR2 SYGVNS come from the germline V gene. CDR3 length: 14 residues. Between the trimmed V and J ends, which lost 4 bases and 3 bases, there was a span of 10 bases. What was sequenced was peripheral blood. This receptor was taken from a woman aged 60-70 years with active or convalescent COVID-19. The chain couples TRBV25-1 to TRBJ1-5, with unresolved D. The CDR3 spells CASSGGIDNQPQHF. CDR3 nucleotide sequence: TGTGCCAGCAGTGGCGGGATCGACAATCAGCCCCAGCATTTT.